The 24 T cell receptor beta chains given below trace back to one sample, sequenced in a study of T cell changes during pregnancy in multiple sclerosis. The repertoire was sequenced with immunoSEQ multiplex PCR; TCRdb's copy has only in-frame clones and lacks some. This table holds tens of thousands of clones, more than 90% found once. The sequencing used CD8+ T cells from peripheral blood mononuclear cells, collected before pregnancy. The receptors originated from a female donor with multiple sclerosis, enrolled in a pregnancy study.

Only one count was recorded for this clone. The chain employs TRBV7-9 and TRBJ1-1, with a weak D call TRBD1 (6 bases). The V gene lost 5 bases and the J gene lost 1 base, with 14 bases spanning the gap. CDR3 length: 15 amino acids. In germline, CDR1 is SEHNR, CDR2 FQNEAQ (reference sequence). CDR3 sequence: CASSPQDRTNTEAFF. In DNA form, the CDR3 reads TGTGCCAGCAGCCCGCAAGACAGGACGAACACTGAAGCTTTCTTT.

V and J are TRBV29-1 and TRBJ2-7; D is possibly TRBD1 (5 bases). Trimming pared 0 bases from V and 0 bases from J, leaving 21 bases between. The CDR3 runs 18 residues. Germline loops: CDR1 SQVTM, CDR2 ANQGSEA. CDR3 amino acids: CSVEDPLTDTGNSYEQYF. The CDR3 DNA sequence: TGCAGCGTTGAAGATCCCTTGACCGACACAGGTAACTCCTACGAGCAGTACTTC.

The table lists this clone with a count of one. The V and J genes are TRBV27 and TRBJ2-5; no clear D gene. CDR1 and CDR2 from the germline V gene are MNHEY and SMNVEV (reference sequence). V gave up 5 bases and J gave up 6 bases, with 13 bases separating them. This CDR3 region has 13 residues. The CDR3 nucleotides are TGTGCCAGCAGTCCGTACGGTCCGAAGACCCAGTACTTC. Translation: CASSPYGPKTQYF.

The chain carries TRBV5-4 and TRBJ2-5; D is possibly TRBD2 (6 bases). Looked up from germline, CDR1 is SGHNT and CDR2 is YYREEE (reference sequence). Deletions cut 4 bases from V and 5 bases from J, with 15 bases between. CDR3 length: 14 residues. CDR3 sequence: CASSRRGRGETQYF. Written as DNA, the CDR3 is TGTGCCAGCAGCCGACGGGGGAGAGGGGAGACCCAGTACTTC.

V is TRBV6-5 and J is TRBJ2-1; perhaps TRBD1 as D (5 bases). Per the germline V gene, CDR1 is MNHEY and CDR2 is SVGAGI. Trimming removed 2 bases from V and 3 bases from J, with 11 bases in between. The CDR3 sequence is 15 residues long. CDR3 sequence reads: CASSYPGMDYNEQFF. The CDR3 region has the DNA TGTGCCAGCAGTTACCCAGGGATGGACTACAATGAGCAGTTCTTC.

The chain employs TRBV9 and TRBJ1-1; 11 nucleotides match TRBD1. Unmatched junction bases numbered 11, after V lost 4 bases and J lost 3 bases. CDR1 SGDLS and CDR2 YYNGEE come from the germline V gene. CDR3 size: 17 residues. This chain's CDR3 is CASSPTGTGGEDTEAFF. The CDR3 nucleotides read TGTGCCAGCAGCCCAACAGGGACAGGGGGAGAAGACACTGAAGCTTTCTTT.

The V gene is TRBV7-9, the J gene TRBJ2-5; no definite D call. Germline CDR1 and CDR2: SEHNR and FQNEAQ (reference sequence). The V and J ends lost 4 bases and 2 bases respectively, with 14 bases between them. The CDR3 is 15 residues long. CDR3 coding DNA: TGTGCCAGCAGCTCCTGGGCCGAAATACAAGAGACCCAGTACTTC. Residues: CASSSWAEIQETQYF.

The CDR3 coding sequence is TGCGCCAGCAGCCTGGGACAGGGGCCTTACAATGAGCAGTTCTTC. It translates to CASSLGQGPYNEQFF. The chain is built from TRBV4-3 and TRBJ2-1; 10 bases agree with TRBD1. CDR3 length: 15 residues. V lost 4 bases and J lost 4; bases outside the gene matches: 4. From germline, CDR1 is LGHNA and CDR2 YSLEER.

This clone was detected only a few times. The chain combines TRBV2 with TRBJ1-1; unclear D gene. Looked up from germline, CDR1 is SNHLY and CDR2 is FYNNEI. Trimming left V 11 bases short and J 0 bases short, with 7 bases between. The CDR3 runs 11 residues. The CDR3 nucleotides read TGTGCCCTTAAAATGAACACTGAAGCTTTCTTT. Residues: CALKMNTEAFF.

This chain connects TRBV4-1 to TRBJ2-3; 7 bases agree with TRBD2. The CDR3 extends over 16 amino acids. The V gene's germline CDR1 is MGHRA and CDR2 YSYEKL. Losses at the gene ends were 0 bases for V and 3 bases for J; bases not matched to a gene: 6. The CDR3 loop is CASSQEGGSWTDTQYF. For the CDR3, the DNA is TGCGCCAGCAGCCAAGAAGGCGGGAGCTGGACAGATACGCAGTATTTT.

The rearrangement links TRBV5-5 to TRBJ2-7; 8 bases are shared with TRBD2. Germline CDR1 is SGHKS and CDR2 is YYEKEE (reference sequence). The V gene end was trimmed by 0 bases and the J gene end by 0 bases; junction bases not matched to a gene: 2. This CDR3 is built from 15 residues. The CDR3 protein is CASSLVGRASYEQYF. The DNA for the CDR3 is TGTGCCAGCAGCTTGGTCGGGAGGGCCTCCTACGAGCAGTACTTC.

The chain employs TRBV19 and TRBJ1-6; possibly TRBD1 for D (5 bases). CDR3 length: 19 amino acids. Trimming took 4 bases from V and 2 from J, leaving 21 bases between them. Germline V lookup: CDR1 LNHDA, CDR2 SQIVND (reference sequence). The CDR3 is CASSTSVGRAGPYNSPLHF. The CDR3 nucleotides are TGTGCCAGTAGTACCTCGGTGGGCCGGGCAGGGCCCTATAATTCACCCCTCCACTTT.

The CDR3 here is CASSYAGPTDTQYF. DNA of the CDR3: TGTGCCAGCAGTTATGCGGGACCAACAGATACGCAGTATTTT. The chain recombines TRBV6-5 with TRBJ2-3, with a tentative D call TRBD2 (6 bases). This CDR3 comprises 14 residues. The germline V gene encodes CDR1 MNHEY and CDR2 SVGAGI. V lost 3 bases and J 3 bases, leaving 10 bases between the germline ends.

J is TRBJ2-7 and V is TRBV7-8; no reliable D call. Germline V CDR1 and CDR2: SGHVS, FQNEAQ. The CDR3 contains 15 residues. The ends were cut back, 5 bases at V and 3 bases at J, with 17 bases in the middle. The DNA of the CDR3 is TGTGCCAGCAGCCTTAGAACCGCCGTTGACTACGAGCAGTACTTC. Translation: CASSLRTAVDYEQYF.

This chain joins TRBV29-1 and TRBJ2-1, with TRBD1 as a possible D gene (6 bases). In germline, CDR1 is SQVTM, CDR2 ANQGSEA. The CDR3 loop spans 14 amino acids. V was pared by 8 bases and J by 0 bases, with 14 bases between. The CDR3 nucleotides read TGCAGCCATCGGGACATTAGCTCCTACAATGAGCAGTTCTTC. Its translation is CSHRDISSYNEQFF.

This chain connects TRBV5-4 to TRBJ2-1; 7 positions agree with TRBD1. The CDR3 totals 15 residues. Germline lookup yields CDR1 SGHNT and CDR2 YYREEE (reference sequence). V dropped 4 bases and J dropped 0; count of bases not matched to a gene: 4. DNA for the CDR3: TGTGCCAGCAGCCCGACAGGGAACTCCTACAATGAGCAGTTCTTC. As protein: CASSPTGNSYNEQFF.

This chain uses TRBV7-6 with TRBJ2-7; TRBD2 aligns across 8 bases. Germline CDR1 SGHVS, CDR2 FNYEAQ. The CDR3 runs 16 residues. V gave up 2 bases and J gave up 0 bases; unmatched junction bases: 6. DNA for the CDR3: TGTGCCAGCAGCTTAAATCCCCTAGCGGGCTCCTACGAGCAGTACTTC. This encodes CASSLNPLAGSYEQYF.

The V call is TRBV5-8, the J call TRBJ1-1; 9 bases match TRBD1. CDR1 is SGHTS and CDR2 is YDEGEE in the germline V gene. Germline trimming cut 3 bases from V and 1 base from J; bases unmatched to any gene: 4. The CDR3 has 15 residues. CDR3 amino acids: CASSWGQGANTEAFF. CDR3 in DNA: TGTGCCAGCAGCTGGGGACAGGGCGCGAACACTGAAGCTTTCTTT.

The chain recombines TRBV13 with TRBJ2-7; D might be TRBD2 (6 bases). The CDR3 has 14 amino acids. V was trimmed by 5 bases and J by 3 bases, leaving 14 bases between them. Germline V lookup: CDR1 PRHDT, CDR2 FYEKMQ (reference sequence). Here the CDR3 reads CASSPGTLRYEQYF. For the CDR3, the DNA is TGTGCCAGCAGCCCCGGGACTTTACGCTACGAGCAGTACTTC.

The rearrangement uses TRBV27 and TRBJ2-1; D is unresolved. The CDR3 consists of 13 residues. CDR1 and CDR2 (germline): MNHEY, SMNVEV (reference sequence). The V and J ends lost 5 bases and 0 bases respectively, with 5 bases between them. CDR3 residues: CASSTSSYNEQFF. The DNA of the CDR3 is TGTGCCAGCAGTACGAGCTCCTACAATGAGCAGTTCTTC.

This chain uses TRBV5-6 with TRBJ1-4; 7 nucleotides align to TRBD1. There are 14 residues in the CDR3. CDR1 is SGHDT and CDR2 is YYEEEE in the germline V gene. V lost 4 bases and J lost 4; bases outside the gene matches: 4. The CDR3 DNA reads as TGTGCCAGCAGCCCACAGGGGAATAATGAAAAACTGTTTTTT. Protein sequence: CASSPQGNNEKLFF.

V and J are TRBV19 and TRBJ2-5, with 8 bases aligning to TRBD1. V lost 5 bases to trimming and J lost 3 bases; unmatched junction nucleotides: 2. CDR3 length: 13 residues. Germline V gene lookup returns CDR1 LNHDA and CDR2 SQIVND (reference sequence). The CDR3 sequence: CASSWTGKETQYF. The CDR3 nucleotides are TGTGCCAGTAGTTGGACAGGGAAAGAGACCCAGTACTTC.

This clone came up once. The CDR3 loop is CASSQDLGDYEQYF. Here the CDR3 DNA reads TGTGCCAGCAGCCAAGATCTCGGTGACTACGAGCAGTACTTC. This chain joins TRBV4-2 and TRBJ2-7; D remains unclear. This CDR3 has 14 residues. Germline CDR1 LGHNA, CDR2 YNFKEQ. Between the trimmed V and J ends, which lost 0 bases and 3 bases, there was a span of 9 bases.

The chain joins TRBV7-8 to TRBJ2-1; 9 positions agree with TRBD1. CDR1 is SGHVS and CDR2 is FQNEAQ in the germline V gene. The CDR3 extends over 17 amino acids. Trimming at V came to 5 bases and at J to 8 bases, leaving 16 bases not matched to a gene. The CDR3 loop is CASSLRGGTGIRHEQFF. The DNA of the CDR3 is TGTGCCAGCAGCCTTAGGGGGGGGACAGGGATAAGGCATGAGCAGTTCTTC. Full variable domain (missing parts from reference TRBV7-8 and TRBJ2-1): GAGVSQSPRYKVAKRGQDVALRCDPISGHVSLFWYQQALGQGPEFLTYFQNEAQLDKSGLPSDRFFAERPEGSVSTLKIQRTQQEDSAVYLCASSLRGGTGIRHEQFFGPGTRLTVL.